What follows is one T cell receptor beta chain and its context. Antigen: not known. This entry belongs to a study of cytomegalovirus exposure and HLA in healthy donors. As for the study in general: In a previous analysis, 117 million unique TCR beta sequences were found from about 190 million T cells. Study-wide findings and caveats: The classifier reportedly diagnosed cytomegalovirus status with high specificity and sensitivity. Several V segments, TRBV6-2 and TRBV6-3 among them, could not be told apart and were dropped.

In the PCR, 60 Vbeta and 13 Jbeta primers were used. This table comes from immunoSEQ multiplex PCR, and its TCRdb copy is limited to in-frame clones, with some not included. The sample has 100,000 to 150,000 clones, roughly 83% seen once. The CDR3 has 15 residues. The V end lost 5 bases, the J end lost 4 bases, and 16 bases lay between the germline ends. CDR1 is SGHAT and CDR2 is FQNNGV in the germline V gene. The receptor's source is a young man in good health and CMV-seropositive. The chain uses TRBV11-2 and TRBJ2-3, with a tentative D call TRBD2 (5 bases). Sequencing was done on a sample of PBMCs. The CDR3 DNA reads as TGTGCCAGCAGCCCCGGGCTTAACGGGGCAGATACGCAGTATTTT. Protein sequence: CASSPGLNGADTQYF.